This T cell receptor (beta chain) was sequenced in a study of tumor and adjacent non-tumor tissue in lung cancer. Study summary: Approximately 4 million productive TCRbeta reads were obtained per sample on average.

Broader study findings: Compared with tumor, normal lung showed significantly lower TCR diversity. Tumor TCR diversity, when higher, was linked to shorter survival.

Worth noting for this clonotype: As yet, its antigen is unknown.

Germline V gene sequence: CDR1 SGHNT, CDR2 YYREEE (reference sequence). This CDR3 region has 14 residues. With V trimmed by 3 bases and J by 0 bases, 2 bases remained unmatched. The library came from three nested PCR rounds adapted from ARM-PCR protocols. In TCRdb, the multiplex PCR reads were re-called with MiXCR into one record per CDR3 protein. The table has around 140,000 distinct CDR3 sequences, approximately 64% seen once. No cell sorting was done before RNA was extracted from the tissue. Newly diagnosed lung cancer patients had thoracic surgery in China, August–late 2014, without prior chemotherapy.

The origin of this receptor is a man between 60 and 75 years old with small cell lung cancer. The gene calls are TRBV5-4 and TRBJ1-1; the match to TRBD1 covers 7 bases. Sequencing used lung tumor tissue. In nucleotides, the CDR3 is TGTGCCAGCAGCTCGACAGGGATGAACACTGAAGCTTTCTTT. It is translated as CASSSTGMNTEAFF.